This T cell receptor beta chain appears in the sequencing data of a study of Graves' ophthalmopathy and Graves' hyperthyroidism. Findings of the study overall: In predicting ophthalmopathy progression, the model reached about 69% sensitivity and approximately 72% specificity.

In regard to this clonotype: Antigen unknown.

As the template, RNA transcripts were used to amplify TCR beta CDR3 regions. The first-round RT-PCR employed HTBI primers together with the Qiagen OneStep RT-PCR kit. A multiplex PCR was then performed as the second round. TCRdb itself ran the multiplex PCR reads through MiXCR, one entry per CDR3 protein. Among about 660,000 distinct CDR3 sequences listed, roughly 41% were seen once. Specimen: peripheral blood. This receptor was identified in an adult man with Graves' ophthalmopathy.

The CDR3 DNA reads TGTGCCAGCAGAGCAACAGGGGCGCTGAGCTCTGGCTACACCTTC. It yields the protein CASRATGALSSGYTF. The rearrangement joins TRBV7-9 to TRBJ1-2; the match to TRBD1 covers 7 bases. V shed 6 bases, J shed 7 bases, and the junction held 14 bases outside the gene matches. CDR1 SEHNR and CDR2 FQNEAQ come from the germline V gene (reference sequence). This CDR3 spans 15 amino acids.